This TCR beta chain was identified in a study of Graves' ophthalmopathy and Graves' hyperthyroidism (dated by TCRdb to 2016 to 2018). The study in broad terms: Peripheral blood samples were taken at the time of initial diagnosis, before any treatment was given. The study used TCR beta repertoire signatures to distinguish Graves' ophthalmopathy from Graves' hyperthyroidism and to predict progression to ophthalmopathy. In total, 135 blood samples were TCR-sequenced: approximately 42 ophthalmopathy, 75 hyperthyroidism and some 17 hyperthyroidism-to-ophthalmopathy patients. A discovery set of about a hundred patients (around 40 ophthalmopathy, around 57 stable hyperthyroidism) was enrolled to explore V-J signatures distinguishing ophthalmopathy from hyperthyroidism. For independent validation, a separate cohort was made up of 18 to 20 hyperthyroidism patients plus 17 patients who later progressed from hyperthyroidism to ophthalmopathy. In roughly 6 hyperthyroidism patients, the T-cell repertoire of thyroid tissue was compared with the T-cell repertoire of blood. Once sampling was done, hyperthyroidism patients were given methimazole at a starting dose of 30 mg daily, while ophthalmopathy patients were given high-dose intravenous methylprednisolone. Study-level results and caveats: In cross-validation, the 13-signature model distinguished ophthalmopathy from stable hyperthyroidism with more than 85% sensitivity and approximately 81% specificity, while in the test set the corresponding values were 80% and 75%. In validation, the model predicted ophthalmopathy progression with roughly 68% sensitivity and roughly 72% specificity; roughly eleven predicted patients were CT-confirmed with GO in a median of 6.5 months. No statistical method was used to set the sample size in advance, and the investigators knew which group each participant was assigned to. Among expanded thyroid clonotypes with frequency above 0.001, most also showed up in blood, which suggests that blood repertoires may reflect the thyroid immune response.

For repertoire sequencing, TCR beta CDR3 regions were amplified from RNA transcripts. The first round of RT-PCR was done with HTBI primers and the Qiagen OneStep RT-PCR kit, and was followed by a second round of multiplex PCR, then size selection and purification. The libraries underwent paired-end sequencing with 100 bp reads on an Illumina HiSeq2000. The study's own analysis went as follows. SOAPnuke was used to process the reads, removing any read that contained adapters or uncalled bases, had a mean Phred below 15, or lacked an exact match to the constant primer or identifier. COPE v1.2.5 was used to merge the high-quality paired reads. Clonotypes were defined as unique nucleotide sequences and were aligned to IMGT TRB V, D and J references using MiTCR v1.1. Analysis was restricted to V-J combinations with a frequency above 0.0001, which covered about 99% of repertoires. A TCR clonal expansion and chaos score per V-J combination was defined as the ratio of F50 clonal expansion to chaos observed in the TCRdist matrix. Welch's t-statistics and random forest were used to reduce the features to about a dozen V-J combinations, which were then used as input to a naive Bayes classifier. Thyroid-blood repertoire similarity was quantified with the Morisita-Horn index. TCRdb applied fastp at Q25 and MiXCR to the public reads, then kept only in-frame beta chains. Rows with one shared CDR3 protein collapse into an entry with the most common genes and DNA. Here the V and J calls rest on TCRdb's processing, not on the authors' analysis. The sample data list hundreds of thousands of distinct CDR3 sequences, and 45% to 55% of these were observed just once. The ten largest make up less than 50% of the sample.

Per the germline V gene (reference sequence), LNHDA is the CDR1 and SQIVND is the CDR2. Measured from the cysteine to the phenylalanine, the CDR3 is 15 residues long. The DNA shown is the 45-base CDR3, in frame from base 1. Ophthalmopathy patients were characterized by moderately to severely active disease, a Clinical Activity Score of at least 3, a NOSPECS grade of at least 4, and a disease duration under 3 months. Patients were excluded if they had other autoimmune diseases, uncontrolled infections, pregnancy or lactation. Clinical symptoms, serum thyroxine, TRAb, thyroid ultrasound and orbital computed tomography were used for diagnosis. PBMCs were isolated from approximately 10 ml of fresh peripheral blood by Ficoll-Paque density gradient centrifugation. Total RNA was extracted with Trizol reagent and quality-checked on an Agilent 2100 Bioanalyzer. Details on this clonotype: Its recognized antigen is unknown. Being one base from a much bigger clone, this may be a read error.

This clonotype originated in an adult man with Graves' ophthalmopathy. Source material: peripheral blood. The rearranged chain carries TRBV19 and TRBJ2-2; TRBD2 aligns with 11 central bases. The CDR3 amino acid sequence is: CASSRLAGNTGEPFF. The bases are TGTGCCAGTAGCCGACTAGCGGGGAACACCGGGGAGCCGTTTTTT.